The 21 T cell receptor beta chains presented below share a single source sample, sequenced in a study of post-analysis software for immune sequencing data. These receptors' antigens are unknown. The study, taken as a whole, reports: About five TRBV segments, including TRBV5-6, TRBV5-1 and TRBV20-1, were more frequent in patients than controls.

TCR beta libraries were prepared from cDNA with unique molecular identifiers. TCRdb independently ran MiXCR on the PCR reads; one entry per CDR3 protein. This sample has about 460,000 distinct CDR3 sequences, with roughly 45% found just once. The sample was blood. Every receptor here comes from a girl between 10 and 17 years old with multiple sclerosis.

The chain has TRBV9 and TRBJ1-3; tentative D call: TRBD1 (6 bases). Germline CDR1 reads SGDLS; CDR2 reads YYNGEE. The V and J ends lost 4 bases and 3 bases respectively, with 14 bases between them. The CDR3 is made up of 15 amino acids. DNA of the CDR3: TGTGCCAGCAGCCCCCGACAGGCCGATGGAAACACCATATATTTT. It encodes CASSPRQADGNTIYF.

The chain uses TRBV9 and TRBJ2-7; 9 bases are a match to TRBD1. The assigned J gene may be wrong: the sequence end matches TRBJ2-5 better. This CDR3 has 16 amino acids. The germline V gene encodes CDR1 SGDLS and CDR2 YYNGEE. The chain's CDR3 is CASSVATGTGRETQYF. The CDR3 coding sequence is TGTGCCAGCAGCGTAGCTACAGGGACAGGGAGGGAGACCCAGTACTTC.

Only a few counts were recorded for this clonotype. This chain connects TRBV24-1 to TRBJ2-1; D assignment may be TRBD1 or TRBD2 (6 bases each). This CDR3 spans 14 amino acids. Germline CDR1 reads KGHDR; CDR2 reads SFDVKD. Trimming left V 7 bases short and J 2 bases short, with 11 bases between. CDR3 DNA sequence: TGTGCCACCAGCGGCGGGACAACCTACAATGAGCAGTTCTTC. Translating it yields CATSGGTTYNEQFF.

This clonotype was detected a few times. J is TRBJ2-6 and V is TRBV4-3, with 7 bases aligning to TRBD1. Germline loops: CDR1 LGHNA, CDR2 YSLEER. The CDR3 is made up of 16 amino acids. The V gene end was trimmed by 4 bases and the J gene end by 4 bases; junction bases not matched to a gene: 7. CDR3 sequence: CASSPQTGTGANVLTF. CDR3 bases: TGCGCCAGCAGCCCCCAGACAGGGACAGGGGCCAACGTCCTGACTTTC.

The chain joins TRBV7-9 to TRBJ2-7; maybe TRBD2 (6 bases). This CDR3 comprises 15 residues. Germline V CDR1 and CDR2: SEHNR, FQNEAQ (reference sequence). V lost 1 base, J lost 3 bases, and 13 bases lay in between. Written as DNA, the CDR3 is TGTGCCAGCAGCTTAGGCCAACTAGCCGACTACGAGCAGTACTTC. The encoded protein is CASSLGQLADYEQYF.

This clonotype was recorded only once. The chain links TRBV18 to TRBJ2-1; D is ambiguous. V lost 1 base, J lost 6 bases, and 19 bases lay in between. The CDR3 is 17 amino acids. Germline CDR1 KGHSH, CDR2 LQKENI. CDR3 nucleotide sequence: TGTGCCAGCTCACCACGGCAAGGGTCATCCCTTATCAATGAGCAGTTCTTC. Translation: CASSPRQGSSLINEQFF.

This clonotype was picked up a small number of times. This chain links TRBV20-1 with TRBJ2-7; the match to TRBD1 covers 10 bases. The V gene end was trimmed by 0 bases and the J gene end by 2 bases; junction bases not matched to a gene: 4. CDR1 DFQATT and CDR2 SNEGSKA come from the germline V gene (reference sequence). CDR3 length: 15 amino acids. The CDR3 nucleotides are TGCAGTGCTAGAGATTCGGGGACAGGGGCCTACGAGCAGTACTTC. Amino acids: CSARDSGTGAYEQYF.

The CDR3 DNA reads TGTGCCACCAGCGGAGGACAGGGGGGAGGCTACACCTTC. Its protein product is CATSGGQGGGYTF. The V gene is TRBV15, the J gene TRBJ1-2; TRBD1 matches at 10 bases. V lost 5 bases to trimming and J lost 8 bases; unmatched junction nucleotides: 5. The CDR3 loop spans 13 amino acids. Looked up from germline, CDR1 is LNHNV and CDR2 is YYDKDF (reference sequence).

This clonotype was counted a few times. The J gene is TRBJ1-4, the V gene TRBV9, with 9 bases fitting TRBD1. The ends lost 4 bases at V and 0 bases at J; junction bases unmatched: 4. Germline V CDR1 and CDR2: SGDLS, YYNGEE. The CDR3 contains 16 residues. Written as DNA, the CDR3 is TGTGCCAGCAGCCGTGGACAGGGGACAACTAATGAAAAACTGTTTTTT. Its protein is CASSRGQGTTNEKLFF.

Turning to this clonotype: Relative to the germline gene, one junction end is altered; a read error may explain this. This rearrangement joins TRBV29-1 to TRBJ2-4, with a tentative D call TRBD1 (6 bases). The CDR3 is 14 residues long. Germline V gives CDR1 SQVTM, CDR2 ANQGSEA. The CDR3 sequence: CSARDTLAKDIQYF. The CDR3 DNA sequence: TGCAGCGCACGGGACACCTTAGCCAAAGACATTCAGTACTTC.

CDR3 in amino acids: CASSQSRTDTQYF. The CDR3 DNA sequence: TGTGCCAGCAGCCAGTCCCGCACAGATACGCAGTATTTT. This chain links TRBV7-2 with TRBJ2-3; D gene uncertain. Trimming left V 5 bases short and J 1 base short, with 7 bases between. The germline gives CDR1 SGHTA, CDR2 FQGNSA. This CDR3 contains 13 residues.

The chain employs TRBV28 and TRBJ2-4, with TRBD1 matching over 8 bases. The J call may be incorrect, as the DNA end agrees better with TRBJ2-7. Per germline, CDR1 MDHEN and CDR2 SYDVKM. The CDR3 sequence is 15 residues long. DNA for the CDR3: TGTGCCAGCAGATCCTCCGGGACAGGCCTCTACGAGCAGTACTTC. This encodes CASRSSGTGLYEQYF.

The CDR3 region has the DNA TGTGCCAGCAGCCAAGCCCGGGACCCCAATGCGTACACTGAAGCTTTCTTT. Encoded protein: CASSQARDPNAYTEAFF. The V gene is TRBV4-2, the J gene TRBJ1-1, with D possibly being TRBD1 (5 bases). V lost 1 base and J 3 bases, leaving 18 bases between the germline ends. Germline V CDR1 and CDR2: LGHNA, YNFKEQ. This CDR3 contains 17 residues.

This sequence joins TRBV4-1 and TRBJ2-1; 15 bases map to TRBD2. Germline V gives CDR1 MGHRA, CDR2 YSYEKL. The CDR3 is made up of 16 amino acids. V dropped 4 bases and J dropped 7; count of bases not matched to a gene: 5. The CDR3 DNA reads TGCGCCAGCAGCCGCACGGGACTAGCGGGAGGAAATGAGCAGTTCTTC. Its translation: CASSRTGLAGGNEQFF.

In the case of this clonotype: Its ends do not fully match the called genes, so a read error is possible. J is TRBJ1-2 and V is TRBV29-1, with a possible D match to TRBD1 (6 bases). Per germline, CDR1 SQVTM and CDR2 ANQGSEA. The CDR3 runs 11 residues. CDR3 nucleotide sequence: TGCAGCGTTGGGGACAACTGTGGCTACACCTTC. It is translated as CSVGDNCGYTF.

The chain couples TRBV6-4 to TRBJ2-1, with TRBD2 matching 13 bases. Germline assignment: CDR1 MRHNA and CDR2 SNTAGT. The CDR3 consists of 15 residues. Trimming cost V 4 bases and J 9 bases; bases outside gene matches: 6. CDR3 region: CASSGGLAGSGEQFF. CDR3 DNA sequence: TGTGCCAGCAGTGGGGGACTAGCGGGAAGTGGTGAGCAGTTCTTC.

This clonotype was counted ten times or more. The V gene is TRBV27, the J gene TRBJ1-2; tentative D call: TRBD1 (5 bases). Trimming cost V 6 bases and J 1 base, with 9 bases left between them. CDR3 length equals 13 residues. Germline assignment: CDR1 MNHEY and CDR2 SMNVEV (reference sequence). CDR3 sequence (DNA): TGTGCCAGCAGCCCGAGGGGTAACTATGGCTACACCTTC. Its translation is CASSPRGNYGYTF.

The sample holds a few counts of this clonotype. The chain couples TRBV24-1 to TRBJ2-1; possible D gene TRBD2, 6 bases. Per germline, CDR1 KGHDR and CDR2 SFDVKD. Between the trimmed V and J ends, which lost 0 bases and 4 bases, there was a span of 6 bases. CDR3 size: 14 residues. CDR3 region: CATSDLAGYNEQFF. The CDR3 bases are TGTGCCACCAGTGATTTGGCGGGGTACAATGAGCAGTTCTTC.

The V gene is TRBV7-3, the J gene TRBJ2-3, with TRBD2 matching over 13 bases. The CDR3 length is 20 residues. The V and J ends lost 5 bases and 0 bases, in that order; junction bases with no gene match: 14. Germline V gene lookup returns CDR1 SGHTA and CDR2 FQGTGA. CDR3 DNA sequence: TGTGCCAGCAGCGCACTATCCCCGGGACTAGCGGGGAGGAGCACAGATACGCAGTATTTT. Amino acid sequence: CASSALSPGLAGRSTDTQYF.

J is TRBJ2-7 and V is TRBV12-3 or TRBV12-4, with 9 positions matching TRBD2. The CDR3 has 18 amino acids. The V gene end was trimmed by 5 bases and the J gene end by 5 bases; junction bases not matched to a gene: 19. The CDR3 loop reads CASSGRREGLFSLDEQYF. The CDR3 coding sequence is TGTGCCAGCAGTGGCCGGCGGGAGGGCCTTTTTTCCCTGGACGAGCAGTACTTC.

This chain connects TRBV28 to TRBJ2-2; D call uncertain. Germline CDR1 is MDHEN and CDR2 is SYDVKM. The V end lost 8 bases, the J end lost 8 bases, and 3 bases lay between the germline ends. The CDR3 is 9 amino acids. The CDR3 DNA reads as TGTGCCAGCGGTGGGGAGCTGTTTTTT. Residues: CASGGELFF.